These 21 T cell receptor beta chains came from one sample sequenced in a study of blood T cells in healthy people across ages. A second PCR of about 6 to 12 cycles used a sample-barcoded 5' primer and a J-beta primer mix. From the 5' RACE reads, TCRdb called clonotypes with MiXCR, one entry per CDR3 protein. The table lists 790,000 or so distinct CDR3 sequences, 35% to 60% of them singletons. The source material was blood. The receptors originated from a man aged 80 or over in good health.

This clonotype was recorded once. The CDR3 protein is CSADDRDSANYGYTF. DNA of the CDR3: TGCAGTGCGGATGACCGGGACAGTGCTAACTATGGCTACACCTTC. The gene calls are TRBV20-1 and TRBJ1-2; 7 nucleotides align to TRBD1. The V segment lost 6 bases and the J segment 0 bases; nucleotides outside the gene matches: 10. The CDR3 has 15 amino acids. Germline V lookup: CDR1 DFQATT, CDR2 SNEGSKA (reference sequence).

V is TRBV10-1 and J is TRBJ2-2, with D possibly being TRBD1 (6 bases). V was trimmed by 0 bases and J by 2 bases, leaving 10 bases between them. CDR1 and CDR2 from the germline V gene are WNHNN and SYGVQD (reference sequence). The CDR3 length is 16 residues. The CDR3 bases are TGCGCCAGCAGTGAGTCGACAGGAAAAAACACCGGGGAGCTGTTTTTT. Protein: CASSESTGKNTGELFF.

Regarding this clonotype: Mismatch with germline at one junction end may stem from a read error. This rearrangement joins TRBV5-5 to TRBJ2-1, with 9 nucleotides matching TRBD2. This CDR3 has 16 amino acids. Per germline, CDR1 SGHKS and CDR2 YYEKEE (reference sequence). CDR3: CASSPSLAGVGNELFF. The CDR3 DNA follows: TGTGCCAGCAGCCCCAGCTTAGCGGGAGTGGGAAATGAGCTGTTCTTC. The full variable domain, completed using reference TRBV5-5 and TRBJ2-1, is DAGVTQSPTHLIKTRGQQVTLRCSPISGHKSVSWYQQVLGQGPQFIFQYYEKEERGRGNFPDRFSARQFPNYSSELNVNALLLGDSALYLCASSPSLAGVGNELFFGPGTRLTVL.

The chain combines TRBV20-1 with TRBJ2-7; 11 bases line up with TRBD2. Matching the DNA end better, TRBJ2-5 makes the J call doubtful. CDR1 is DFQATT and CDR2 is SNEGSKA in the germline V gene (reference sequence). CDR3 length: 15 residues. The CDR3 nucleotides read TGCAGTGCTAGATTTAGCGGGAGGGACCAAGAGACCCAGTACTTC. Its protein product is CSARFSGRDQETQYF.

This chain uses TRBV12-3 or TRBV12-4 with TRBJ2-5; 9 nucleotides line up with TRBD2. V gave up 4 bases and J gave up 11 bases; unmatched junction bases: 17. The CDR3 runs to 16 residues. In nucleotides, the CDR3 is TGTGCCAGCAGTTCCCCCTGGCGGGAGGGTTACAATGAGCAGTACTTC. Its translation: CASSSPWREGYNEQYF.

The V and J genes are TRBV7-2 and TRBJ2-3, with a weak D call TRBD2 (6 bases). V lost 1 base to trimming and J lost 5 bases, with 13 bases between them. The CDR3 consists of 15 residues. Germline CDR1 and CDR2: SGHTA and FQGNSA. The CDR3 protein is CASSLGGLGGDTQYF. The CDR3 DNA reads TGTGCCAGCAGCTTAGGCGGCCTCGGGGGAGATACGCAGTATTTT. Drawing the rest from reference TRBV7-2 and TRBJ2-3, the complete variable domain is GAGVSQSPSNKVTEKGKDVELRCDPISGHTALYWYRQSLGQGLEFLIYFQGNSAPDKSGLPSDRFSAERTGGSVSTLTIQRTQQEDSAVYLCASSLGGLGGDTQYFGPGTRLTVL.

This clonotype appeared a few times. The chain employs TRBV5-8 and TRBJ2-7; D is undetermined. The CDR3 covers 11 residues. CDR1 SGHTS and CDR2 YDEGEE come from the germline V gene. Trimming took 5 bases from V and 3 from J, leaving 6 bases between them. The CDR3 sequence is CASRQRYEQYF. CDR3 DNA sequence: TGTGCCAGCAGACAGCGCTACGAGCAGTACTTC.

The chain joins TRBV9 to TRBJ2-1, with 16 positions matching TRBD2. Germline CDR1 reads SGDLS; CDR2 reads YYNGEE. Losses at the gene ends were 2 bases for V and 6 bases for J; bases not matched to a gene: 2. CDR3 length: 16 amino acids. The CDR3 here is CASSVGTSGRANEQFF. As DNA, the CDR3 is TGTGCCAGCAGCGTCGGGACTAGCGGGAGGGCCAATGAGCAGTTCTTC. Combining the CDR3 with reference TRBV9 and TRBJ2-1 gives the whole variable domain DSGVTQTPKHLITATGQRVTLRCSPRSGDLSVYWYQQSLDQGLQFLIQYYNGEERAKGNILERFSAQQFPDLHSELNLSSLELGDSALYFCASSVGTSGRANEQFFGPGTRLTVL.

This clonotype has just one count. The chain employs TRBV9 and TRBJ2-5; 10 bases align to TRBD2. In germline, CDR1 is SGDLS, CDR2 YYNGEE. CDR3 length equals 17 residues. V lost 4 bases, J lost 0 bases, and 9 bases stayed unmatched. The CDR3 sequence is CASSMTGTSEYQETQYF. The CDR3 coding sequence is TGTGCCAGCAGCATGACCGGGACTAGCGAGTACCAAGAGACCCAGTACTTC. Based on the CDR3 plus reference TRBV9 and TRBJ2-5, the full variable domain is DSGVTQTPKHLITATGQRVTLRCSPRSGDLSVYWYQQSLDQGLQFLIQYYNGEERAKGNILERFSAQQFPDLHSELNLSSLELGDSALYFCASSMTGTSEYQETQYFGPGTRLLVL.

The chain couples TRBV7-2 to TRBJ2-1, with a tentative D call TRBD2 (6 bases). The ends were cut back, 3 bases at V and 2 bases at J, with 14 bases in the middle. This CDR3 is built from 16 residues. Germline values: CDR1 SGHTA, CDR2 FQGNSA. CDR3 sequence (DNA): TGTGCCAGCAGCTTCGAACGAGCGGGTCCCTACAATGAGCAGTTCTTC. This translates into CASSFERAGPYNEQFF.

This clonotype turned up a few times. The chain carries TRBV3-1 and TRBJ2-5; maybe TRBD2 (7 bases). V was shortened by 3 bases and J by 5 bases, with 16 bases between the two germline ends. This CDR3 spans 15 amino acids. In germline, CDR1 is LGHDT, CDR2 YNNKEL (reference sequence). The CDR3 reads CASSQRGRAVETQYF. The CDR3 coding sequence is TGTGCCAGCAGCCAGAGGGGGAGGGCCGTCGAGACCCAGTACTTC.

This clonotype occurred many times. This chain uses TRBV7-2 with TRBJ2-5; TRBD2 matches at 8 bases. CDR1 is SGHTA, CDR2 FQGNSA, per germline. V lost 3 bases and J lost 2; bases outside the gene matches: 2. The CDR3 sequence is 14 residues long. The DNA of the CDR3 is TGTGCCAGCAGCTTGACTAGCGCTCAAGAGACCCAGTACTTC. Translating it yields CASSLTSAQETQYF. Based on the CDR3 plus reference TRBV7-2 and TRBJ2-5, the full variable domain is GAGVSQSPSNKVTEKGKDVELRCDPISGHTALYWYRQSLGQGLEFLIYFQGNSAPDKSGLPSDRFSAERTGGSVSTLTIQRTQQEDSAVYLCASSLTSAQETQYFGPGTRLLVL.

This clonotype was counted between two and nine times. This chain links TRBV5-1 with TRBJ2-1; 8 nucleotides agree with TRBD1. This CDR3 is 16 amino acids long. V shed 2 bases and J 6 bases; nucleotides not matched to a gene: 10. CDR1 and CDR2 (germline): SGHRS, YFSETQ. CDR3 coding DNA: TGCGCCAGCAGCTTTACCCTGACAGGGGCTGTCAATGAGCAGTTCTTC. Amino acids: CASSFTLTGAVNEQFF.

The chain recombines TRBV5-5 with TRBJ2-5; 9 nucleotides align to TRBD2. The V gene's germline CDR1 is SGHKS and CDR2 YYEKEE (reference sequence). V gave up 2 bases and J gave up 11 bases; unmatched junction bases: 19. The CDR3 is 17 residues long. The CDR3 spells CASSFAGGPSTYNEQYF. The CDR3 region has the DNA TGTGCCAGCAGCTTCGCGGGAGGGCCTAGTACCTACAATGAGCAGTACTTC.

This clonotype was detected only a few times. The chain carries TRBV20-1 and TRBJ2-7; 11 bases align to TRBD2. Trimming took 6 bases from V and 3 from J; bases not matched to a gene: 4. CDR1 DFQATT and CDR2 SNEGSKA come from the germline V gene (reference sequence). The CDR3 totals 13 residues. The CDR3 DNA is TGCAGTGCCAGTCTAGCGGGAGGCTACGAGCAGTACTTC. This sequence encodes CSASLAGGYEQYF.

This clonotype was seen a few times. This chain joins TRBV20-1 and TRBJ2-5; 15 bases agree with TRBD2. The J call could be wrong; TRBJ2-7 is a better fit for the DNA end. This CDR3 has 14 amino acids. Germline V CDR1 and CDR2: DFQATT, SNEGSKA (reference sequence). CDR3 sequence reads: CSARGLAGGSEQYF. In nucleotides, the CDR3 is TGCAGTGCTAGGGGACTAGCGGGAGGCTCCGAGCAGTACTTC.

This clonotype was detected only a few times. This chain joins TRBV9 and TRBJ2-1; 9 nucleotides align to TRBD2. This CDR3 has 15 amino acids. Looked up from germline, CDR1 is SGDLS and CDR2 is YYNGEE. Trimming cost V 1 base and J 9 bases; bases outside gene matches: 8. This CDR3 is CASSVLSAGGSEQFF. Written as DNA, the CDR3 is TGTGCCAGCAGCGTACTCTCGGCGGGAGGGAGTGAGCAGTTCTTC.

This clonotype was seen repeatedly, ten times or more. The chain combines TRBV24-1 with TRBJ2-3, with TRBD1 as a possible D gene (6 bases). Germline V lookup: CDR1 KGHDR, CDR2 SFDVKD. Trimming cost V 4 bases and J 5 bases, with 12 bases left between them. The CDR3 extends over 14 amino acids. As DNA, the CDR3 is TGTGCCACCAGTGACAACCAGGGACAAGATACGCAGTATTTT. This codes for CATSDNQGQDTQYF.

The chain employs TRBV28 and TRBJ1-2; D gene ambiguous. CDR3 length: 15 amino acids. Germline-derived CDR1 and CDR2 are MDHEN and SYDVKM. Trimming shortened V by 8 bases and J by 6 bases, and 22 bases separated the two germline ends. The CDR3 is CASPMAYPPEDGYTF. DNA for the CDR3: TGTGCCAGCCCCATGGCCTACCCCCCGGAGGATGGCTACACCTTC.

This chain links TRBV6-5 with TRBJ2-5; the D gene is possibly TRBD2 (5 bases). V was trimmed by 0 bases and J by 11 bases, leaving 16 bases between them. CDR1 and CDR2 from the germline V gene are MNHEY and SVGAGI. CDR3 length equals 14 residues. The CDR3 loop is CASSYSRGSNEQYF. The CDR3 bases are TGTGCCAGCAGTTACTCTCGGGGAAGCAATGAGCAGTACTTC.

The chain combines TRBV20-1 with TRBJ2-1, with 7 bases aligning to TRBD2. Losses at the gene ends were 6 bases for V and 2 bases for J; bases not matched to a gene: 10. Per the germline V gene, CDR1 is DFQATT and CDR2 is SNEGSKA (reference sequence). The CDR3 spans 15 residues. The CDR3 is CSAGVAAGTYNEQFF. The CDR3 region has the DNA TGCAGTGCCGGGGTTGCAGCGGGAACCTACAATGAGCAGTTCTTC.